Given below is one T cell receptor beta chain in context. Its antigen is unidentified. Only in-frame clones appear in the TCRdb table, and some are missing; sequencing was by immunoSEQ multiplex PCR. The sample gives under 80,000 clones, about 90% of which show up once; about 4% is in the top ten. Deletions cut 0 bases from V and 2 bases from J, with 10 bases between. CDR3 length equals 14 residues. Germline V gene sequence: CDR1 GTSNPN, CDR2 SVGIG (reference sequence). The sample belongs to a study of OX40 agonist ivuxolimab in advanced cancers. The overall study: Patients received intravenous ivuxolimab every 2 weeks at 0.01 to 10 mg/kg. Averaging roughly 60 years in age, with a range of roughly 23 to 80, the cohort was 82.7% male.

Notes on the study in general: Averaged across samples, CD8+ T cells carried more expanded clones than CD4+ did. There was clonal expansion of CD4+ and CD8+ blood T cells by week 6 at 0.1 to 3.0 mg/kg.

The TCR was taken from an adult with an advanced solid tumor such as melanoma, head and neck, liver or kidney cancer. Sequences were derived from CD4+ or CD8+ T cells sorted from blood, sampled in a trial of the OX40 agonist ivuxolimab. V usage is TRBV30 and J usage is TRBJ1-2; no clear D. CDR3 in amino acids: CAWSVSLRNYGYTF. The CDR3 DNA is TGTGCCTGGAGTGTATCCCTACGGAACTATGGCTACACCTTC.